The sequence of this T cell receptor (beta chain) was determined in a study of T cell responses to AZD1222 COVID-19 vaccine. V lost 6 bases to trimming and J lost 7 bases; unmatched junction nucleotides: 8. CDR1 is MNHNY and CDR2 is SVGAGI in the germline V gene (reference sequence). CDR3 length: 13 residues. Data came from immunoSEQ multiplex PCR; TCRdb stores just in-frame clones and leaves some out. The sample lists 43,000 or so clones, 90% seen once, with approximately 37% in the top ten. Points on this clone: Its antigen is not identified.

Study-level points and caveats: Reportedly, nearly half the spike-specific TCRs target unmutated variant regions. No repertoire was sampled before or during the peak T cell response, only after it.

V is TRBV6-6 and J is TRBJ1-2; 7 nucleotides align to TRBD1. The receptor was derived from an adult who received the AZD1222 COVID-19 vaccine. The starting material was peripheral blood, obtained 28 days after the second AZD1222 dose. CDR3 nucleotides: TGTGCCAGCAGGGAAAGGGGGCCCGGTGGCTACACCTTC. Amino acid sequence: CASRERGPGGYTF.